Each of the 13 T cell receptor beta chains below was sequenced from the same sample in a study of cytomegalovirus exposure and HLA in healthy donors. Vbeta (60) and Jbeta (13) primers were used in the PCR. Only in-frame clones appear in the TCRdb table, and some are missing; sequencing was by immunoSEQ multiplex PCR. This table has 150,000 to 200,000 clones, 84% appearing once. Material: PBMCs. The source is a boy aged 5-17 years in good health and CMV-seronegative.

This chain connects TRBV19 to TRBJ1-1; D is unclear. Germline assignment: CDR1 LNHDA and CDR2 SQIVND (reference sequence). This CDR3 contains 13 residues. The V gene lost 5 bases and the J gene lost 1 base, with 8 bases spanning the gap. In DNA form, the CDR3 reads TGTGCCAGTAGTGGGCGATGGAACACTGAAGCTTTCTTT. The encoded protein is CASSGRWNTEAFF. The full variable domain, with the rest looked up from reference TRBV19 and TRBJ1-1, is DGGITQSPKYLFRKEGQNVTLSCEQNLNHDAMYWYRQDPGQGLRLIYYSQIVNDFQKGDIAEGYSVSREKKESFPLTVTSAQKNPTAFYLCASSGRWNTEAFFGQGTRLTVV.

The chain carries TRBV7-2 and TRBJ2-3, with 8 positions matching TRBD1. With 1 base clipped from V and 2 bases from J, the junction kept 5 bases outside the gene matches. Germline V CDR1 and CDR2: SGHTA, FQGNSA. The CDR3 sequence is 16 residues long. CDR3 sequence: CASSLGRDRYTDTQYF. The CDR3 DNA follows: TGTGCCAGCAGCTTAGGCCGGGACAGGTACACAGATACGCAGTATTTT.

This clone was found once. The chain employs TRBV15 and TRBJ1-2, with D possibly TRBD1 on 6 matching bases. Germline-derived CDR1 and CDR2 are LNHNV and YYDKDF (reference sequence). V was cut by 1 base and J by 7 bases, with 19 bases left in between. This CDR3 comprises 16 residues. CDR3 in amino acids: CATSRGAGVFFGGYTF. CDR3 DNA sequence: TGTGCCACCAGCAGAGGCGCAGGGGTTTTTTTCGGTGGCTACACCTTC.

This clone was seen a few times. V is TRBV30 and J is TRBJ2-3; D not certain. Germline lookup yields CDR1 GTSNPN and CDR2 SVGIG (reference sequence). V lost 3 bases and J 4 bases, leaving 17 bases between the germline ends. This CDR3 has 15 residues. The CDR3 sequence: CAWRKVGRVPDTQYF. The DNA for the CDR3 is TGTGCCTGGAGAAAAGTTGGTCGAGTTCCAGATACGCAGTATTTT. The full variable domain, completed using reference TRBV30 and TRBJ2-3, is SQTIHQWPATLVQPVGSPLSLECTVEGTSNPNLYWYRQAAGRGLQLLFYSVGIGQISSEVPQNLSASRPQDRQFILSSKKLLLSDSGFYLCAWRKVGRVPDTQYFGPGTRLTVL.

This clone was seen a single time. The chain carries TRBV5-8 and TRBJ2-3; no clear D gene. The CDR3 covers 16 residues. The germline V and J ends were trimmed by 1 base and 0 bases, with 12 bases remaining between them. Germline V gene lookup returns CDR1 SGHTS and CDR2 YDEGEE. The CDR3 is CASSLIGSSSTDTQYF. The CDR3 DNA follows: TGTGCCAGCAGCTTGATAGGTAGCTCTAGCACAGATACGCAGTATTTT.

The V and J genes are TRBV7-8 and TRBJ1-1; 9 bases line up with TRBD1. There are 13 residues in the CDR3. Trimming removed 6 bases from V and 3 bases from J; junction bases left unmatched: 2. Germline values: CDR1 SGHVS, CDR2 FQNEAQ. The CDR3 region is CASRRTGDTEAFF. The CDR3 nucleotides are TGTGCCAGCAGGAGGACAGGGGACACTGAAGCTTTCTTT.

The chain uses TRBV9 and TRBJ2-2; 7 bases agree with TRBD1. This CDR3 has 15 residues. Germline CDR1 reads SGDLS; CDR2 reads YYNGEE. Losses at the gene ends were 0 bases for V and 5 bases for J; bases not matched to a gene: 4. CDR3 protein: CASSVEAQGTGELFF. DNA of the CDR3: TGTGCCAGCAGCGTAGAGGCACAGGGGACCGGGGAGCTGTTTTTT.

This chain connects TRBV2 to TRBJ1-6, with a weak D call TRBD1 (5 bases). This CDR3 comprises 16 residues. CDR1 is SNHLY, CDR2 FYNNEI, per germline. Trimming took off 6 bases at V and 2 bases at J, with 14 bases between the two ends. CDR3 in DNA: TGTGCCAGCAGGGCTGGGGGGGGAACCTATAATTCACCCCTCCACTTT. It translates to CASRAGGGTYNSPLHF.

V gene TRBV28 combines with J gene TRBJ2-7; D is undetermined. The CDR3 has 13 residues. Germline V gene data show CDR1 as MDHEN and CDR2 as SYDVKM. Between the trimmed V and J ends, which lost 5 bases and 2 bases, there was a span of 10 bases. CDR3 DNA sequence: TGTGCCAGCAGTCTACCTCAACCCTACGAGCAGTACTTC. It encodes CASSLPQPYEQYF.

The chain is built from TRBV6-5 and TRBJ1-3, with D perhaps TRBD1 (5 bases). The CDR3 is 14 residues long. Germline lookup yields CDR1 MNHEY and CDR2 SVGAGI. V shed 5 bases and J shed 3 bases, with 11 bases lying between them. The CDR3: CASSAGKGGNTIYF. For the CDR3, the DNA is TGTGCCAGCAGTGCAGGGAAAGGTGGAAACACCATATATTTT.

This chain connects TRBV28 to TRBJ2-3, with TRBD2 matching over 7 bases. The CDR3 totals 15 residues. Per the germline V gene, CDR1 is MDHEN and CDR2 is SYDVKM. V lost 4 bases, J lost 2 bases, and 6 bases stayed unmatched. DNA for the CDR3: TGTGCCAGCAGTTCACTAGCGACCTACACAGATACGCAGTATTTT. Protein: CASSSLATYTDTQYF.

The rearrangement uses TRBV27 and TRBJ1-2; D call uncertain. CDR1 is MNHEY and CDR2 is SMNVEV in the germline V gene (reference sequence). This CDR3 contains 14 residues. The V end lost 3 bases, the J end lost 8 bases, and 16 bases lay between the germline ends. CDR3 region: CASSFSAGREGYTF. CDR3 nucleotide sequence: TGTGCCAGCAGTTTTTCGGCGGGGAGAGAAGGCTACACCTTC.

The chain combines TRBV9 with TRBJ2-7, with TRBD2 identical over 7 bases. Germline values: CDR1 SGDLS, CDR2 YYNGEE. J lost 2 bases, V lost 3 bases, and 2 bases had no gene match. The CDR3 extends over 13 amino acids. This CDR3 is CASSGGTTYEQYF. The CDR3 coding sequence is TGTGCCAGCAGCGGGGGGACTACCTACGAGCAGTACTTC.